This T cell receptor (beta chain) derives from a study of blood T cell repertoires in COVID-19. Study in general: The United States, Italy and Spain supplied acute and convalescent COVID-19 samples. The analysed material was cDNA or gDNA that came from T cells, B-cell-depleted T cells, or PBMCs.

V lost 0 bases and J 3 bases, leaving 23 bases between the germline ends. The CDR3 runs 20 residues. Germline V gene sequence: CDR1 SGHDN, CDR2 FVKESK. Authors' methods: For nucleated cells, counts were estimated from reference gene primer amplification. Measured with immunoSEQ multiplex PCR; TCRdb has only the in-frame clones, and not every one. V and J calls and clone size come straight from that table; D and trimming were deduced from the DNA. The table has 85,000 to 90,000 clones, approximately 86% seen once. Sequencing was carried out using peripheral blood. The genes are TRBV14 and TRBJ1-4, with D perhaps matching TRBD1 (5 bases). The sequence derives from an elderly man with active or convalescent COVID-19. The CDR3 region has the DNA TGTGCCAGCAGCCAAGATGGAGGGGCAGGATTTTGGTCGGCTAATGAAAAACTGTTTTTT. Translated, it gives CASSQDGGAGFWSANEKLFF.